A selection of T cell receptor beta chains follows, all from one sample in a study of blood T cell repertoires in COVID-19. The method was immunoSEQ multiplex PCR; TCRdb's version includes in-frame clones alone and lacks a portion of them. The sample lists 250,000 or so clones; less than 90% were seen once. The source material was peripheral blood. Source of these receptors: a man aged 60 to 75 with acute or convalescent COVID-19. Each CDR3 is given with its conserved first and last residue. A D gene is named only where the DNA matches it firmly. Size tells how often a clone was seen (once, few, many) or the class of an expanded clone, and some rows leave it out.

>TRBJ2-5|.|TRBV6-5|.
CASSSFRETQYF
TGTGCCAGCAGTTCATTCCGGGAGACCCAGTACTTC
>TRBJ2-1|.|TRBV19|once
CASSTGTALVYNEQFF
TGTGCCAGTAGTACGGGGACTGCCCTCGTCTACAATGAGCAGTTCTTC
>TRBJ2-3|.|TRBV7-3|.
CASSWVSGDTQYF
TGTGCCAGCAGCTGGGTCTCGGGAGATACGCAGTATTTT
>TRBJ2-5|.|TRBV6-1|.
CASSDPGRAETQYF
TGTGCCAGCAGTGACCCCGGCAGGGCTGAGACCCAGTACTTC
>TRBJ2-7|TRBD1|TRBV27|.
CASSLSGQGFLYEQYF
TGTGCCAGCAGTTTATCGGGACAGGGTTTTCTTTACGAGCAGTACTTC
>TRBJ1-2|TRBD1|TRBV7-9|.
CASSFDREPLYGYTF
TGTGCCAGCAGCTTTGACAGGGAACCCCTCTATGGCTACACCTTC
>TRBJ1-2|TRBD1|TRBV2|few
CASSEAGRQGDGYTF
TGTGCCAGCAGTGAAGCGGGACGGCAGGGGGATGGCTACACCTTC
>TRBJ2-5|.|TRBV10-3|.
CAISEMGGPSQETQYF
TGTGCCATCAGTGAGATGGGGGGGCCGAGCCAAGAGACCCAGTACTTC
>TRBJ1-1|TRBD1|TRBV3-1/TRBV3-2|.
CASSQGDRPDTEAFF
TGTGCCAGCAGCCAGGGGGACAGGCCCGACACTGAAGCTTTCTTT
>TRBJ1-4|.|TRBV4-1|once
CASRRQVNEKLFF
TGCGCCAGCAGGAGGCAAGTGAATGAAAAACTGTTTTTT
>TRBJ2-5|.|TRBV11-3|.
CASSAPGEETQYF
TGTGCCAGCAGCGCACCAGGGGAAGAGACCCAGTACTTC
>TRBJ1-5|.|TRBV5-8|.
CASSLGGTGVQPQHF
TGTGCCAGCAGCTTGGGTGGGACGGGGGTCCAGCCCCAGCATTTT
>TRBJ2-1|TRBD2|TRBV7-8|.
CASSLGLAGGYNEQFF
TGTGCCAGCAGCCTGGGACTAGCGGGGGGGTACAATGAGCAGTTCTTC
>TRBJ1-5|.|TRBV27|.
CASSLSGVGQPQHF
TGTGCCAGCAGTTTATCAGGGGTGGGTCAGCCCCAGCATTTT
>TRBJ1-4|TRBD1|TRBV19|few
CASSPLDRGWREKLFF
TGTGCCAGTAGTCCCCTCGACAGGGGGTGGCGAGAAAAACTGTTTTTT
>TRBJ2-5|TRBD2|TRBV14|.
CASRTSPQETQYF
TGTGCCAGCCGGACTAGCCCCCAAGAGACCCAGTACTTC
>TRBJ2-1|.|TRBV10-1|.
CASSDPGGGSYNEQFF
TGCGCCAGCAGCGACCCGGGGGGCGGCTCCTACAATGAGCAGTTCTTC
>TRBJ2-1|.|TRBV7-9|.
CASGLYNEQFF
TGTGCCAGCGGGCTATACAATGAGCAGTTCTTC
>TRBJ2-3|TRBD2|TRBV6-1|.
CASSEAGLAGGFGTQYF
TGTGCCAGCAGTGAAGCAGGACTAGCGGGGGGCTTTGGTACGCAGTATTTT
>TRBJ1-1|TRBD1|TRBV6-2/TRBV6-3|.
CASSWDRGPEAFF
TGTGCCAGCAGCTGGGACAGGGGACCTGAAGCTTTCTTT
>TRBJ2-5|.|TRBV5-4|few
CASSLAGAQETQYF
TGTGCCAGCAGCTTGGCAGGGGCCCAAGAGACCCAGTACTTC
>TRBJ2-4|TRBD1|TRBV28|.
CASTTRDRAENIQYF
TGTGCCAGCACCACCCGGGACAGGGCAGAAAACATTCAGTACTTC
>TRBJ2-5|TRBD1|TRBV28|.
CASSSSTGGARPQYF
TGTGCCAGCAGTTCCTCAACAGGGGGCGCGAGACCCCAGTACTTC
>TRBJ2-1|.|TRBV24-1|.
CATSIREIGRNEQFF
TGTGCCACCAGCATCCGGGAGATCGGTCGCAATGAGCAGTTCTTC
>TRBJ2-2|.|TRBV25-1|.
CASSDLERASGELFF
TGTGCCAGCAGTGACCTCGAGCGGGCTTCCGGGGAGCTGTTTTTT
>TRBJ1-2|.|TRBV5-1|.
CASSPGSWDYGYTF
TGCGCCAGCAGTCCGGGGAGTTGGGACTATGGCTACACCTTC
>TRBJ2-5|TRBD1|TRBV27|.
CASSPPQGIGTQYF
TGTGCCAGCAGTCCCCCACAGGGGATCGGGACCCAGTACTTC
>TRBJ1-4|.|TRBV30|.
CASPGHQGEKLFF
TGTGCCTCCCCGGGACATCAAGGGGAAAAACTGTTTTTT
>TRBJ2-4|.|TRBV5-1|.
CASSLGQGTYIQYF
TGCGCCAGCAGCTTGGGGCAGGGAACTTACATTCAGTACTTC
>TRBJ2-1|TRBD2|TRBV11-3|once
CASKLAGGNEQFF
TGTGCCAGCAAACTAGCGGGAGGGAATGAGCAGTTCTTC
>TRBJ1-1|.|TRBV19|.
CASSIEANTEAFF
TGTGCCAGTAGTATAGAGGCGAACACTGAAGCTTTCTTT
>TRBJ1-1|.|TRBV12-3/TRBV12-4|.
CASSFRPDSEAFF
TGTGCCAGCAGTTTCCGGCCAGACTCTGAAGCTTTCTTT
>TRBJ2-3|.|TRBV25-1|.
CASSPTSTDTQYF
TGTGCCAGCAGCCCAACAAGCACAGATACGCAGTATTTT
>TRBJ2-2|TRBD2|TRBV6-2/TRBV6-3|.
CASSYPTSGRVQWNTGELFF
TGTGCCAGCAGTTACCCCACTAGCGGGAGGGTGCAATGGAACACCGGGGAGCTGTTTTTT
>TRBJ2-2|.|TRBV10-3|.
CAISEGGDSFAGELFF
TGTGCCATCAGTGAAGGCGGGGACAGTTTTGCCGGGGAGCTGTTTTTT
>TRBJ2-3|.|TRBV28|.
CASSEPWQGRGEDTQYF
TGTGCCAGCAGTGAGCCGTGGCAGGGGCGCGGAGAAGATACGCAGTATTTT
>TRBJ1-1|.|TRBV2|.
CASSVEGTEAFF
TGTGCCAGCAGTGTGGAGGGCACTGAAGCTTTCTTT
>TRBJ2-3|TRBD2|TRBV6-2/TRBV6-3|.
CASSYSGTSGEFTDTQYF
TGTGCCAGCAGTTACTCAGGAACAAGCGGGGAGTTCACAGATACGCAGTATTTT
>TRBJ2-1|.|TRBV12-3/TRBV12-4|.
CASSLRGSNEQFF
TGTGCCAGCAGTTTAAGAGGGTCAAATGAGCAGTTCTTC
>TRBJ2-3|TRBD2|TRBV9|.
CASSVEGRSGGALDTQYF
TGTGCCAGCAGCGTAGAAGGGCGTTCGGGGGGGGCATTGGATACGCAGTATTTT
>TRBJ2-7|TRBD1|TRBV11-2|.
CASSSGEAPGGARYEQYF
TGTGCCAGCAGCTCCGGGGAGGCCCCAGGGGGCGCAAGATACGAGCAGTACTTC
>TRBJ2-5|.|TRBV19|.
CASSISRGAGKETQYF
TGTGCCAGTAGTATCAGCCGCGGCGCGGGTAAAGAGACCCAGTACTTC
>TRBJ2-5|.|TRBV10-1|.
CASSVGSSAKETQYF
TGCGCCAGCAGTGTCGGGTCATCCGCAAAAGAGACCCAGTACTTC
>TRBJ2-7|.|TRBV29-1|once
CSGGRSSYEQYF
TGCAGCGGGGGACGGAGCTCCTACGAGCAGTACTTC
>TRBJ1-1|.|TRBV11-2|.
CASSSHPGGATEAFF
TGTGCCAGCAGCTCACACCCGGGGGGGGCCACTGAAGCTTTCTTT
>TRBJ2-5|.|TRBV7-3|.
CASSLATIEGTQYF
TGTGCCAGCAGCCTGGCCACGATTGAGGGGACCCAGTACTTC
>TRBJ2-1|.|TRBV28|.
CASSLARAGGYNEQFF
TGTGCCAGCAGTTTGGCGAGGGCCGGGGGTTACAATGAGCAGTTCTTC
>TRBJ2-5|.|TRBV3-1/TRBV3-2|.
CASIQGGMETQYF
TGTGCCAGCATCCAGGGAGGAATGGAGACCCAGTACTTC
>TRBJ2-5|TRBD2|TRBV6-2/TRBV6-3|.
CASSYSTSGRETQYF
TGTGCCAGCAGTTACTCGACTAGCGGGAGAGAGACCCAGTACTTC
>TRBJ2-7|.|TRBV15|.
CATSRARQGGSYEQYF
TGTGCCACCAGCAGAGCTAGGCAGGGTGGCTCCTACGAGCAGTACTTC
>TRBJ2-2|TRBD2|TRBV25-1|once
CASSARTSWSTGELFF
TGTGCCAGCAGTGCCCGGACTAGTTGGAGCACCGGGGAGCTGTTTTTT
>TRBJ2-2|TRBD2|TRBV27|.
CASSLTSGNTGELFF
TGTGCCAGCAGTTTGACTAGCGGGAACACCGGGGAGCTGTTTTTT
>TRBJ2-5|TRBD1|TRBV28|.
CASSSTGTGQPFQETQYF
TGTGCCAGCAGTTCCACCGGTACGGGACAGCCCTTTCAAGAGACCCAGTACTTC
>TRBJ1-2|.|TRBV9|.
CASSVPGSYGYTF
TGTGCCAGCAGCGTACCCGGTTCCTATGGCTACACCTTC
>TRBJ2-3|.|TRBV2|.
CASSLRRTDTQYF
TGTGCCAGCAGCCTTCGCCGGACAGATACGCAGTATTTT
>TRBJ2-7|.|TRBV7-9|.
CASSPRGGIYEQYF
TGTGCCAGCAGTCCCCGGGGTGGTATCTACGAGCAGTACTTC
>TRBJ1-5|TRBD1|TRBV4-1|.
CASSRTGGRAGSAQHF
TGCGCCAGCAGTAGGACAGGGGGACGGGCCGGATCAGCCCAGCATTTT
>TRBJ2-5|.|TRBV5-1|.
CASQRSQAPMGTQYF
TGCGCCAGTCAAAGGTCCCAGGCCCCCATGGGGACCCAGTACTTC
>TRBJ1-5|.|TRBV13|.
CASSRGHQPQHF
TGTGCCAGCAGTAGGGGCCATCAGCCCCAGCATTTT